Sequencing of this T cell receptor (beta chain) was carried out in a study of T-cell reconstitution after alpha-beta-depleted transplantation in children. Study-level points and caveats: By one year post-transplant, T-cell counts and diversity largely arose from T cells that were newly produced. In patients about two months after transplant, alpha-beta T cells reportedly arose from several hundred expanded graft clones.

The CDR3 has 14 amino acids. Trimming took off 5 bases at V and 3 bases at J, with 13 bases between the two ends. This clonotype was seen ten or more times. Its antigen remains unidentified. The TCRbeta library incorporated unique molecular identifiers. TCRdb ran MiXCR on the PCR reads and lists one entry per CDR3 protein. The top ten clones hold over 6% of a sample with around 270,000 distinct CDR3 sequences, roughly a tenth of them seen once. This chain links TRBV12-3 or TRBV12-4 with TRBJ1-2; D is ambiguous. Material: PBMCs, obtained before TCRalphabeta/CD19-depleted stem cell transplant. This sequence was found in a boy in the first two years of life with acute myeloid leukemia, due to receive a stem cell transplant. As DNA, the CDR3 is TGTGCCAGCAGTGCCTGGGAAGCTGACTATGGCTACACCTTC. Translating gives CASSAWEADYGYTF.